The 22 T cell receptor beta chains reported below all come from one sample, sequenced in a study of blood T cells in healthy people across ages. A sample-barcoded 5' primer and a J-beta primer mix were used in a second PCR of roughly 7 to 11 cycles. A single record per CDR3 protein comes from TCRdb applying MiXCR to the 5' RACE reads. The profile shows about 1.8 million distinct CDR3 sequences, roughly 50% of them singletons. The sample taken for sequencing was blood. All receptors derive from a woman aged 40-49 years in good health.

The CDR3 DNA reads TGTGCCAGCAGATTTAGAGAAGAGACCCAGTACTTC. It codes for CASRFREETQYF. V gene TRBV21-1 combines with J gene TRBJ2-5. TRBV21-1 is classified as a pseudogene. This CDR3 contains 12 residues.

Many counts were recorded for this clonotype. The chain combines TRBV25-1 with TRBJ2-3, with D maybe TRBD2 (5 bases). The CDR3 loop spans 13 amino acids. Per germline, CDR1 MGHDK and CDR2 SYGVNS. V shed 1 base and J shed 7 bases, with 9 bases lying between them. CDR3 sequence reads: CASSESGRYTQYF. Written as DNA, the CDR3 is TGTGCCAGCAGTGAATCTGGGAGATATACGCAGTATTTT.

In DNA form, the CDR3 reads TGCGCCAGCAGCCAAGCGTTACCGCGGGGGGGACGTTACAATGAGCAGTTCTTC. Protein product: CASSQALPRGGRYNEQFF. The chain links TRBV4-3 to TRBJ2-1, with TRBD2 matching over 9 bases. V lost 1 base to trimming and J lost 4 bases; unmatched junction nucleotides: 11. There are 18 residues in the CDR3. Germline CDR1 reads LGHNA; CDR2 reads YSLEER.

This clonotype was seen only a few times. The chain carries TRBV7-2 and TRBJ2-5; 9 bases fit TRBD1. There are 15 residues in the CDR3. Germline CDR1 is SGHTA and CDR2 is FQGNSA. Germline trimming cut 5 bases from V and 4 bases from J; bases unmatched to any gene: 8. CDR3 loop: CASSIGQGSSETQYF. For the CDR3, the DNA is TGTGCCAGCAGCATAGGACAGGGGTCTTCAGAGACCCAGTACTTC.

This clonotype was recorded once. In DNA form, the CDR3 reads TGTGCCACCAGCAAGGGACAGGGAGGGGAAAACATTCAGTACTTC. Amino acids: CATSKGQGGENIQYF. The chain carries TRBV15 and TRBJ2-4; 9 bases are shared with TRBD1. V shed 4 bases and J 5 bases; nucleotides not matched to a gene: 6. Germline CDR1 is LNHNV and CDR2 is YYDKDF (reference sequence). The CDR3 covers 15 residues.

The chain is built from TRBV7-9 and TRBJ1-1; D remains ambiguous. This CDR3 comprises 14 residues. V dropped 4 bases and J dropped 1 base, with 10 bases sitting between them. In germline, CDR1 is SEHNR, CDR2 FQNEAQ (reference sequence). DNA for the CDR3: TGTGCCAGCAGCTCGACAAACCCGAACACTGAAGCTTTCTTT. Amino acid sequence: CASSSTNPNTEAFF. The whole variable domain, filled in from reference TRBV7-9 and TRBJ1-1, reads DTGVSQNPRHKITKRGQNVTFRCDPISEHNRLYWYRQTLGQGPEFLTYFQNEAQLEKSRLLSDRFSAERPKGSFSTLEIQRTEQGDSAMYLCASSSTNPNTEAFFGQGTRLTVV.

The chain uses TRBV5-1 and TRBJ1-2, with D tentatively TRBD1 (6 bases). V was clipped by 0 bases and J by 4 bases, with 13 bases between them. CDR3 length: 15 amino acids. Germline V lookup: CDR1 SGHRS, CDR2 YFSETQ. The CDR3 nucleotides read TGCGCCAGCAGCTTGGTGTCGGGGGCGGGCTATGGCTACACCTTC. Translated: CASSLVSGAGYGYTF.

The chain joins TRBV20-1 to TRBJ2-1, with TRBD2 matching 9 bases. Germline V lookup: CDR1 DFQATT, CDR2 SNEGSKA (reference sequence). This CDR3 has 16 residues. The V gene end was trimmed by 1 base and the J gene end by 2 bases; junction bases not matched to a gene: 6. The CDR3 sequence is CSARGAPSGAYNEQFF. The CDR3 nucleotides are TGCAGTGCTAGAGGAGCCCCTAGCGGGGCCTACAATGAGCAGTTCTTC.

V usage is TRBV11-3 and J usage is TRBJ2-5, with D perhaps TRBD1 or TRBD2 (5 bases each). Germline V gene lookup returns CDR1 SGHNT and CDR2 YENEEA. V was trimmed by 5 bases and J by 7 bases, leaving 17 bases between them. The CDR3 length is 14 residues. DNA of the CDR3: TGTGCCAGCAGCCCGGGACGGGGAAGTGGGACCCAGTACTTC. Protein: CASSPGRGSGTQYF.

This clonotype was seen more than once but under ten times. The CDR3 here is CATSRDWTSGGSYNEQFF. As DNA, the CDR3 is TGTGCCACCAGCAGAGATTGGACTAGCGGGGGGTCCTACAATGAGCAGTTCTTC. The chain employs TRBV15 and TRBJ2-1, with 14 nucleotides matching TRBD2. The CDR3 covers 18 residues. Losses at the gene ends were 0 bases for V and 1 base for J; bases not matched to a gene: 2. Germline V gives CDR1 LNHNV, CDR2 YYDKDF (reference sequence). The full variable domain, completed using reference TRBV15 and TRBJ2-1, is DAMVIQNPRYQVTQFGKPVTLSCSQTLNHNVMYWYQQKSSQAPKLLFHYYDKDFNNEADTPDNFQSRRPNTSFCFLDIRSPGLGDTAMYLCATSRDWTSGGSYNEQFFGPGTRLTVL.

This clonotype was recorded a few times. J is TRBJ1-2 and V is TRBV6-6, with 7 bases that match TRBD1. CDR3 size: 13 residues. The J segment lost 7 bases and the V segment lost 7 bases, leaving 9 bases of the junction unmatched. Germline CDR1 and CDR2: MNHNY and SVGAGI (reference sequence). The CDR3 protein is CASTVGQNAGYTF. The CDR3 bases are TGTGCCAGCACCGTGGGACAGAACGCTGGCTACACCTTC.

For this clonotype: At one boundary the junction diverges from the germline segment, which might be a read error. This chain joins TRBV6-5 and TRBJ1-2; D unclear. CDR1 is MNHEY, CDR2 SVGAGI, per germline. CDR3 size: 13 residues. CDR3 bases: TGTGTCAGCGGGCGGGCGGGGAACTATGGCTACACCTTC. Its protein product is CVSGRAGNYGYTF.

The chain has TRBV19 and TRBJ2-7, with 10 nucleotides matching TRBD2. This CDR3 has 13 residues. The germline V gene has CDR1 LNHDA and CDR2 SQIVND (reference sequence). Trimming at V came to 10 bases and at J to 3 bases, leaving 6 bases not matched to a gene. CDR3 sequence: CATSGLANYEQYF. The CDR3 DNA sequence: TGTGCCACCTCGGGACTAGCGAACTACGAGCAGTACTTC.

The V gene is TRBV29-1, the J gene TRBJ1-1; D perhaps matches TRBD1 (6 bases). With 7 bases removed from V and 5 bases from J, the gap between germline ends came to 14 bases. Germline assignment: CDR1 SQVTM and CDR2 ANQGSEA. The CDR3 is made up of 12 amino acids. DNA of the CDR3: TGCAGCGCCTACAGGGACGGGACTGAAGCTTTCTTT. Protein product: CSAYRDGTEAFF.

There are a few counts of this clonotype. The chain couples TRBV7-2 to TRBJ2-4; TRBD1 might be the D (6 bases). The last part of the DNA fits TRBJ2-7 better; the J call may be wrong. Germline V gives CDR1 SGHTA, CDR2 FQGNSA. The length of the CDR3 is 15 residues. CDR3 residues: CASSLEVIRGHEQYF. DNA of the CDR3: TGTGCCAGCAGCTTAGAAGTGATCAGGGGCCACGAGCAGTACTTC.

This chain joins TRBV11-2 and TRBJ2-3; D may be TRBD1 or TRBD2 (5 bases each). The CDR3 runs to 19 residues. V was clipped by 1 base and J by 0 bases, with 20 bases between them. Per the germline V gene, CDR1 is SGHAT and CDR2 is FQNNGV. CDR3 bases: TGTGCCAGCAGCTTAGGGTTACTGGGGGTAGCGCCTAGCACAGATACGCAGTATTTT. It translates to CASSLGLLGVAPSTDTQYF.

The chain joins TRBV20-1 to TRBJ2-3, with 10 bases aligning to TRBD2. CDR3 length equals 14 residues. Germline V gene data show CDR1 as DFQATT and CDR2 as SNEGSKA (reference sequence). Trimming cost V 3 bases and J 5 bases; bases outside gene matches: 5. This chain's CDR3 is CSARSSGGIDTQYF. CDR3 sequence (DNA): TGCAGTGCTAGGAGTAGCGGGGGGATAGATACGCAGTATTTT.

The chain couples TRBV12-5 to TRBJ2-1, with 9 positions matching TRBD1. Germline values: CDR1 LGHNT, CDR2 FRNRAP. This CDR3 region has 16 residues. The junction had 10 bases not matched to a gene; V was cut back by 7 bases and J by 3 bases. The CDR3 region is CASVGSDRGVYNEQFF. CDR3 sequence (DNA): TGTGCTAGTGTGGGATCGGACAGGGGCGTCTACAATGAGCAGTTCTTC.

This chain joins TRBV20-1 and TRBJ1-5; D call uncertain. The germline V gene has CDR1 DFQATT and CDR2 SNEGSKA (reference sequence). V was cut by 7 bases and J by 2 bases, with 18 bases left in between. The length of the CDR3 is 15 residues. The CDR3 nucleotides read TGCAGTGTTCAGGCGGGTTCCGGGGGCAATCAGCCCCAGCATTTT. It yields the protein CSVQAGSGGNQPQHF.

This clonotype has a handful of counts. This rearrangement joins TRBV18 to TRBJ2-7; D gene uncertain. The closer fit of TRBJ2-5 to the DNA end suggests the J call may be wrong. There are 13 residues in the CDR3. The germline gives CDR1 KGHSH, CDR2 LQKENI. The CDR3 region is CASSPGIVETQYF. Here the CDR3 DNA reads TGTGCCAGCTCACCAGGGATTGTGGAGACCCAGTACTTC.

There are a few counts of this clonotype. The V call is TRBV11-2, the J call TRBJ2-1, with D perhaps TRBD1 or TRBD2 (6 bases each). The CDR3 has 16 amino acids. The germline CDR1 and CDR2 sequences are SGHAT and FQNNGV. V gave up 4 bases and J gave up 4 bases, with 17 bases separating them. CDR3 bases: TGTGCCAGCAGCTCGTCGGGGGCCCCGCGGTACAATGAGCAGTTCTTC. Translating it yields CASSSSGAPRYNEQFF. Variable domain in full (rest from reference TRBV11-2 and TRBJ2-1): EAGVAQSPRYKIIEKRQSVAFWCNPISGHATLYWYQQILGQGPKLLIQFQNNGVVDDSQLPKDRFSAERLKGVDSTLKIQPAKLEDSAVYLCASSSSGAPRYNEQFFGPGTRLTVL.

V usage is TRBV29-1 and J usage is TRBJ2-1, with D possibly being TRBD1 or TRBD2 (6 bases each). The better agreement between TRBJ2-7 and the DNA end casts doubt on the J call. From germline, CDR1 is SQVTM and CDR2 ANQGSEA. The CDR3 contains 13 residues. CDR3 protein: CSVQDGGYNEQYF. The DNA of the CDR3 is TGCAGCGTTCAGGACGGGGGCTACAATGAGCAGTACTTC.